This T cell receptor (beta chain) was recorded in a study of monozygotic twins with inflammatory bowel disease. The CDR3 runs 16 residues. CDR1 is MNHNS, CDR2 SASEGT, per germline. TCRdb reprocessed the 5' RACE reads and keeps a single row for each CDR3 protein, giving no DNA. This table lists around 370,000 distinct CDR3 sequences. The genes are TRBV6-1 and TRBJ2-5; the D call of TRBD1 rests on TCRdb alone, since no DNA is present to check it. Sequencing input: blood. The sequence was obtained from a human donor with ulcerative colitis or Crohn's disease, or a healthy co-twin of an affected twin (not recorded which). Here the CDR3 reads CASSEAIDRRGETQYF.